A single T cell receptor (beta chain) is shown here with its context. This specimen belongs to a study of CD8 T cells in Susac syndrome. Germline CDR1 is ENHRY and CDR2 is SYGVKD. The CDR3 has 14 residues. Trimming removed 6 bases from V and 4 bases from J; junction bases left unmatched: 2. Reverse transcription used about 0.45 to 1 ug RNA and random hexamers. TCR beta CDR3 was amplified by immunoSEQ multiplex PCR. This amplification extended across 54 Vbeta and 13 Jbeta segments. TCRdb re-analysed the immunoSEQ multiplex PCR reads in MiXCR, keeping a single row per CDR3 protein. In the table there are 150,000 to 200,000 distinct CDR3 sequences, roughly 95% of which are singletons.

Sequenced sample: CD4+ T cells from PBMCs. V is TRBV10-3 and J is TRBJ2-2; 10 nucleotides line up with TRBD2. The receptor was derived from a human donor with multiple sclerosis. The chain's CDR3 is CAIRGTSATGELFF. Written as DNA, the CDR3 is TGTGCCATCAGGGGGACTAGCGCCACCGGGGAGCTGTTTTTT.